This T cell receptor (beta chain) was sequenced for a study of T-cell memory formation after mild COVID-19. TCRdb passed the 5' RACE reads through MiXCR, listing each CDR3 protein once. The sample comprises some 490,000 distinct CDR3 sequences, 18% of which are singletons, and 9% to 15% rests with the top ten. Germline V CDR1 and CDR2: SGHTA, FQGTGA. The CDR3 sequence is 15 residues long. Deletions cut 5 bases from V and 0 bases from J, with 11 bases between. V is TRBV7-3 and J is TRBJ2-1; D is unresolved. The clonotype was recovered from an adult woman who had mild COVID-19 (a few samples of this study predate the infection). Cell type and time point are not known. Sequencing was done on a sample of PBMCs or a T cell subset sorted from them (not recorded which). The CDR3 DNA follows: TGTGCCAGCAGCCCCACCAGTCTCTCCTACAATGAGCAGTTCTTC. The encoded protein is CASSPTSLSYNEQFF.